These 21 T cell receptor beta chains were sequenced from one sample in a study of naive and memory T cell subsets (dated by TCRdb to between 2016 and 2019). Findings and caveats that apply to the study as a whole: Naive repertoires, especially CD8, contained a few larger clonotypes, possibly memory cells re-expressing CD45RA.

The library was made by UMI-ligation and nested PCR. This sample was sequenced with an Illumina MiSeq. The beta constant-region primer was an equimolar mix of two oligonucleotides covering both TRBC1 and TRBC2. Four rounds of PCR were used to amplify ligated cDNA, with nested alpha and beta constant-region primers being used together with the SP2 primer. The raw public reads went through TCRdb reprocessing: fastp at Q25, MiXCR clone calling, in-frame beta chains kept. Entries are consolidated by CDR3 protein sequence, retaining the most common genes and DNA. The sample table lists around 140,000 distinct CDR3 sequences, roughly 22% of them with a count of one. Jointly, the top ten make up 0.11% of the sample. Their antigens remain unidentified. Source material: naive CD4+ T cells from blood. The intended sense of this specimen's cell subset or site label: naive T cells, CD45RA high CD27+. The source of these receptors is a human donor in good health.

V is TRBV5-1 and J is TRBJ2-6, with D maybe TRBD2 (6 bases). The length of the CDR3 is 16 residues. Germline CDR1 and CDR2: SGHRS and YFSETQ. With 3 bases removed from V and 3 bases from J, the gap between germline ends came to 13 bases. The CDR3 DNA reads as TGCGCCAGCAGCTCCCGAATGGACTATGGGGCCAACGTCCTGACTTTC. Translation gives CASSSRMDYGANVLTF.

This chain links TRBV20-1 with TRBJ2-3, with D hard to call. Trimming cost V 1 base and J 4 bases, with 6 bases left between them. The CDR3 is 12 residues long. Germline CDR1 DFQATT, CDR2 SNEGSKA (reference sequence). The CDR3 region has the DNA TGCAGTGCTAGAGTCTCCCCAGATACGCAGTATTTT. Translating it yields CSARVSPDTQYF.

This chain links TRBV12-3 or TRBV12-4 with TRBJ2-7; D possibly matches TRBD1 or TRBD2 (5 bases each). V shed 1 base and J shed 7 bases, with 14 bases lying between them. The length of the CDR3 is 14 residues. The CDR3 DNA is TGTGCCAGCAGTTTAGGGGCTCGGGGCGGAGAGCAGTACTTC. This sequence encodes CASSLGARGGEQYF.

The chain joins TRBV6-2 or TRBV6-3 to TRBJ1-1; D not certain. Trimming pared 7 bases from V and 4 bases from J, leaving 13 bases between. Germline CDR1 is MNHEY and CDR2 is SVGEGT. CDR3 size: 13 residues. CDR3 amino acids: CASKFGPLTEAFF. The CDR3 coding sequence is TGTGCCAGCAAGTTCGGACCGCTCACTGAAGCTTTCTTT.

This clonotype was counted a few times. The V call is TRBV6-2 or TRBV6-3, the J call TRBJ2-7; no clear D. V shed 0 bases and J shed 7 bases, with 13 bases lying between them. The length of the CDR3 is 14 residues. Germline CDR1 is MNHEY and CDR2 is SVGEGT. The DNA for the CDR3 is TGTGCCAGCAGTTACTCGATCGGTTCCTTGGAGCAGTACTTC. This encodes CASSYSIGSLEQYF.

The chain carries TRBV6-5 and TRBJ1-1; TRBD1 might be the D (5 bases). Trimming took off 8 bases at V and 6 bases at J, with 19 bases between the two ends. From germline, CDR1 is MNHEY and CDR2 SVGAGI. CDR3 length equals 14 residues. As DNA, the CDR3 is TGTGCCAGCTCCCCAACGTCCAGGGCCTCTGAAGCTTTCTTT. Its translation is CASSPTSRASEAFF.

V gene TRBV5-1 combines with J gene TRBJ2-2, with D uncertain. Germline values: CDR1 SGHRS, CDR2 YFSETQ. This CDR3 spans 14 amino acids. V lost 3 bases, J lost 4 bases, and 10 bases lay in between. The CDR3 is CASSSHTITGELFF. CDR3 bases: TGCGCCAGCAGCTCACATACAATCACCGGGGAGCTGTTTTTT.

The rearrangement uses TRBV12-3 or TRBV12-4 and TRBJ2-5, with D possibly matching TRBD1 (6 bases). The V gene lost 3 bases and the J gene lost 9 bases, with 17 bases spanning the gap. This CDR3 has 14 amino acids. CDR3 amino acids: CASSLLQGRESQYF. The CDR3 DNA is TGTGCCAGCAGTTTGTTACAGGGCCGCGAGTCCCAGTACTTC.

This clonotype has a handful of counts. The chain combines TRBV6-5 with TRBJ2-5; 7 bases agree with TRBD2. Per germline, CDR1 MNHEY and CDR2 SVGAGI. The CDR3 covers 14 residues. V shed 5 bases, J shed 3 bases, and the junction held 6 bases outside the gene matches. The CDR3 sequence is CASSQRLAEETQYF. The CDR3, as DNA: TGTGCCAGCAGTCAACGACTAGCAGAAGAGACCCAGTACTTC.

This clonotype was seen a handful of times. The gene calls are TRBV7-2 and TRBJ2-1, with TRBD2 identical over 12 bases. The V gene's germline CDR1 is SGHTA and CDR2 FQGNSA. The J segment lost 4 bases and the V segment lost 5 bases, leaving 6 bases of the junction unmatched. The CDR3 is 16 amino acids. The CDR3 protein is CASSAPGLAGYNEQFF. Written as DNA, the CDR3 is TGTGCCAGCAGCGCCCCAGGACTAGCGGGGTACAATGAGCAGTTCTTC.

The rearrangement joins TRBV7-2 to TRBJ1-6; D gene ambiguous. The CDR3 runs 15 residues. Per the germline V gene, CDR1 is SGHTA and CDR2 is FQGNSA. The V and J ends lost 3 bases and 6 bases respectively, with 12 bases between them. The CDR3 loop is CASSLQLQINSPLHF. CDR3 in DNA: TGTGCCAGCAGCTTGCAGCTCCAAATTAATTCACCCCTCCACTTT.

This sequence joins TRBV11-2 and TRBJ2-3; perhaps TRBD2 as D (5 bases). In germline, CDR1 is SGHAT, CDR2 FQNNGV. The CDR3 contains 15 residues. Trimming stripped 1 base from V and 1 base from J, with 9 bases between. For the CDR3, the DNA is TGTGCCAGCAGCTTAGCACTAGGTGGCACAGATACGCAGTATTTT. Translated, it gives CASSLALGGTDTQYF.

In its sample, this clonotype was seen many times. V usage is TRBV20-1 and J usage is TRBJ2-1; D uncertain. Germline loops: CDR1 DFQATT, CDR2 SNEGSKA (reference sequence). The ends were cut back, 2 bases at V and 7 bases at J, with 9 bases in the middle. This CDR3 contains 12 residues. CDR3 amino acids: CSARRYENEQFF. The CDR3 bases are TGCAGTGCTAGACGATACGAAAATGAGCAGTTCTTC.

The CDR3 DNA follows: TGTGCCACCAGTGCCGATCCAGGGTTGGAGCAGTTCTTC. As protein: CATSADPGLEQFF. The J gene is TRBJ2-1, the V gene TRBV24-1; possibly TRBD1 for D (5 bases). The CDR3 totals 13 residues. With 5 bases removed from V and 10 bases from J, the gap between germline ends came to 14 bases. Germline values: CDR1 KGHDR, CDR2 SFDVKD.

This clonotype was seen a handful of times. The chain has TRBV10-3 and TRBJ2-1; 11 nucleotides agree with TRBD2. J was trimmed by 5 bases and V by 2 bases; bases with no gene match: 23. The germline CDR1 and CDR2 sequences are ENHRY and SYGVKD. The CDR3 is 22 amino acids. Here the CDR3 reads CAISEPRGRLAGTTEWDNEQFF. The CDR3 coding sequence is TGTGCCATCAGTGAGCCGAGAGGACGACTAGCGGGAACCACCGAATGGGACAATGAGCAGTTCTTC.

This clonotype turned up a few times. J is TRBJ2-3 and V is TRBV12-3 or TRBV12-4; TRBD2 matches 8 bases. This CDR3 contains 17 residues. V trimming: 4 bases; J trimming: 6 bases; junction bases outside the gene matches: 15. CDR3 coding DNA: TGTGCCAGCAGTTCCGTCTCCTTCGGGAGGGCAAGGGATACGCAGTATTTT. Translating it yields CASSSVSFGRARDTQYF.

V is TRBV5-5 and J is TRBJ1-3, with D uncertain. CDR1 SGHKS and CDR2 YYEKEE come from the germline V gene (reference sequence). The germline V and J ends were trimmed by 3 bases and 1 base, with 5 bases remaining between them. CDR3 length: 13 residues. CDR3 loop: CASSWGSGNTIYF. The CDR3 DNA reads as TGTGCCAGCAGCTGGGGATCTGGAAACACCATATATTTT.

The V call is TRBV6-1, the J call TRBJ2-1; D is ambiguous. The CDR3 totals 13 residues. CDR1 is MNHNS, CDR2 SASEGT, per germline. With 4 bases removed from V and 5 bases from J, the gap between germline ends came to 9 bases. CDR3 bases: TGTGCCAGCAGTGGCGGAAACCACAATGAGCAGTTCTTC. As protein: CASSGGNHNEQFF.

The rearrangement links TRBV28 to TRBJ1-5; tentatively, D is TRBD1 (6 bases). V was trimmed by 8 bases and J by 6 bases, leaving 14 bases between them. Germline V gene sequence: CDR1 MDHEN, CDR2 SYDVKM. The CDR3 has 13 residues. CDR3 region: CASGGGAGQPQHF. CDR3 nucleotide sequence: TGTGCCAGCGGGGGGGGGGCAGGTCAGCCCCAGCATTTT.

In its sample, this clonotype was seen a few times. This rearrangement joins TRBV5-1 to TRBJ2-1; 7 nucleotides line up with TRBD1. CDR1 is SGHRS, CDR2 YFSETQ, per germline. The V segment lost 4 bases and the J segment 8 bases; nucleotides outside the gene matches: 9. The CDR3 is made up of 14 amino acids. The CDR3 loop is CASSVQGSFHEQFF. The CDR3 bases are TGCGCCAGCAGCGTACAGGGGTCGTTCCATGAGCAGTTCTTC.

V is TRBV18 and J is TRBJ1-1; D unclear. The germline V gene encodes CDR1 KGHSH and CDR2 LQKENI. The CDR3 is 14 amino acids. Trimming cost V 3 bases and J 7 bases, with 15 bases left between them. The CDR3 loop is CASSPTYSRYEAFF. The CDR3 region has the DNA TGTGCCAGCTCACCGACCTATTCGAGATATGAAGCTTTCTTT.